This record looks at one T cell receptor beta chain sequence and its context. The antigen this receptor binds is unknown. No clone much larger than this one lies a single base away; base qualities are absent. The donors were some 39 Caucasian individuals from Russia, aged roughly 6 to 100 years, who were systemically healthy. Ten milliliters of peripheral blood were drawn from each donor into EDTA-treated Vacutainer tubes. Ficoll-Paque density-gradient centrifugation was used to isolate PBMCs, with at least 6.5 million per sample. Total RNA, at least 6 micrograms per sample, was extracted from PBMCs with Trizol reagent. For every donor, an aliquot of PBMCs went through flow cytometry to measure the percentages of naive CD45RAhigh/CD27high T cells. Library construction relied on 5' RACE. Sequencing took place on an Illumina HiSeq 2500. The second PCR ran for roughly 7 to 11 cycles and used a J-beta primer mix along with a sample-barcoded 5' primer. A template-switch 5' adaptor carrying 12 random nucleotides introduced a unique molecular identifier onto each TCR beta cDNA molecule. Each sample yielded at least 2.5 million CDR3-containing paired-end reads. The Mint cDNA synthesis kit, primed by a TRBC-specific oligonucleotide, was used to synthesize first-strand cDNA from all RNA. Following uracil-DNA glycosylase treatment, a first 18-cycle PCR with universal primers M1SS and BC2_uni_R was performed on all cDNA. Regarding the original processing steps: For normalization, 1 million high-quality reads, each with a distinct molecular identifier, were randomly selected from each sample. Instead of being binned into consensus sequences, reads that shared molecular identifiers were thrown out. MiTCR, run with a Q25 quality threshold and the strictest error-elimination algorithm, handled CDR3 identification, clonotype clustering and error correction. A nonparametric unseen species model with Euler transformation was used to estimate lower-bound total TCR beta diversity. TCRdb itself trimmed the public reads at Q25 with fastp, ran MiXCR and retained productive beta chains. Under each unique CDR3 protein, matching rows form one entry showing the most common genes and DNA. These V and J calls are TCRdb output, not the study's own analysis. The sample data list more than 750,000 distinct CDR3 sequences, and 25% to 30% of these were observed just once. Clones ranked in the top ten supply roughly 10% of the sample.

This specimen belongs to a study of blood T cells in healthy people across ages (dated by TCRdb to 2014 to 2015). For context, the study as a whole: Template switching captured roughly one uniquely barcoded TCR beta cDNA molecule per two T cells in model experiments. The study measured age-related changes in TCR beta repertoire diversity using deep sequencing normalized with unique cDNA molecular identifiers. The donors were divided into four age groups: young (average about 16 years), middle-aged (about 39), aged (approximately 62) and long-lived (about 80). For two donors (one aged 18 to 29 and one aged 80 or older), the study analyzed two additional independent replicas of 1 million unique cDNA reads from the same blood draw. General study outcomes and caveats: Estimates of total diversity based on one million sequenced T cells were regarded as lower bounds and as underestimates. Because donor CMV infection status was unknown, age-related changes in expanded clonotypes were potentially confounded. Compared with the aged group, the long-lived group had more naive CD4+ T cells, fewer expanded clones and increased TCR diversity, a pattern suggesting age selection. The percentage of naive T cells measured by flow cytometry correlated strongly with observed TCR beta diversity. Observed TCR beta diversity per million T cells fell roughly linearly with age, and a significant reduction was already apparent by age about 36. Since profiling was done on bulk unsorted PBMCs, naive and antigen-experienced compartments could not be conclusively compared.

From the cysteine through the phenylalanine, the CDR3 covers 15 amino acids. The CDR3 DNA has 45 bases and is translated from base 1. Looking up the germline V gene (reference sequence) yields CDR1 DFQATT and CDR2 SNEGSKA. V is trimmed back by 2 bases and J by 0 bases, and the junction contains 2 bases that no gene match accounts for. The same specimen was also included in a second study, on T cells of mothers and their children. The second paper states: Nine systemically healthy Caucasian individuals, comprising three mothers and their six children, were included as donors. cDNA synthesis consumed the entire amount of extracted RNA, loaded at approximately 1.6 ug RNA in each 15 ul reaction. In the second PCR, sample barcodes and 2-4 random nucleotides were introduced via the M1S primer. Over 9 million TCR beta CDR3 reads were obtained for each mother, and around 3 million reads were obtained for each child. TCR recombination output is similarly shaped by thymic selection in related and unrelated pairs, with a minor effect exerted by inherited differences. Normalized repertoire overlap was always found to be slightly, but never significantly, higher in related mother-child pairs than in unrelated mother-child pairs. Persistent microchimeric T cell clones were not detected, at a sensitivity of approximately 98 clones per million clonotypes. The study used deep NGS to compare TCR beta repertoires of mothers and children, seeking features distinguishing related mother-child pairs from unrelated individuals. Mothers averaged approximately 41 +/- 4 years of age and children averaged about 10 +/- 4 years. After adapter ligation with NEBNext reagents, the libraries were sequenced on Illumina HiSeq 2000 with 100+100 nt paired-end reads. To prevent cross-contamination, the mother and child libraries were prepared a month apart and were sequenced in separate runs. For each donor, between about 450,000 and 2,300,000 distinct TCR beta clonotypes were identified. Naive TCR beta clonotypes were estimated from low-frequency clonotypes matched to each donor's FACS-determined naive share, without sorting.

The V and J segments used are TRBV20-1 and TRBJ1-5; TRBD1 agrees with 9 junctional bases. Sequenced input: blood. This clonotype was obtained from a woman aged 40 to 50 in good health. The CDR3 protein sequence reads: CSARSQGASNQPQHF. At the DNA level, the sequence is TGCAGTGCTAGATCACAGGGGGCTAGCAATCAGCCCCAGCATTTT.